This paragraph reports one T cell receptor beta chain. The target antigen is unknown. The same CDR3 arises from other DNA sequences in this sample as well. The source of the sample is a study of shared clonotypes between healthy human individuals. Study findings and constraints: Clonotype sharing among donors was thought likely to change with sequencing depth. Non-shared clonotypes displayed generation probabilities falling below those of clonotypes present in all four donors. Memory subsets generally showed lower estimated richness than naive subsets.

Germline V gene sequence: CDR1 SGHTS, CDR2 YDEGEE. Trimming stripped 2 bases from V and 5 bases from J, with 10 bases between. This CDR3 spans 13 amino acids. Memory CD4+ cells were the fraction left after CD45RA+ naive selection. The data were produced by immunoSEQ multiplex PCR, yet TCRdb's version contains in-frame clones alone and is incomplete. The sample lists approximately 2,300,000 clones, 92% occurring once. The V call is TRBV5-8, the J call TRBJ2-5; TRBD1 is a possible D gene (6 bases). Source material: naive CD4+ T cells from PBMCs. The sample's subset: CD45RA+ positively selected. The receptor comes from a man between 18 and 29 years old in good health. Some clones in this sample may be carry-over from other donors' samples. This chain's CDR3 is CASSLTGRETQYF. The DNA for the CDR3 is TGTGCCAGCAGCTTAACAGGGCGGGAGACCCAGTACTTC.